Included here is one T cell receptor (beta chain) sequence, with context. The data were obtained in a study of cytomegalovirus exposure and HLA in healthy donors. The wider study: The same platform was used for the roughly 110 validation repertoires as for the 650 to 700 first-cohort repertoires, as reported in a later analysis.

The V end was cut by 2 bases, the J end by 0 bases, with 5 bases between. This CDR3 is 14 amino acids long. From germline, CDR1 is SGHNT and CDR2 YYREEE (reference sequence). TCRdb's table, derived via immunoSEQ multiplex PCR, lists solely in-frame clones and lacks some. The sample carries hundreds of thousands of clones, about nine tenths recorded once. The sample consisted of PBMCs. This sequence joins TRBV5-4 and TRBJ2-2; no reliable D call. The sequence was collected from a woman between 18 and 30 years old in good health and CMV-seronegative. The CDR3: CASSLPANTGELFF. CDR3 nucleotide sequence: TGTGCCAGCAGCTTACCGGCGAACACCGGGGAGCTGTTTTTT.